This TCR beta chain comes out of a study of blood T cell repertoires in COVID-19. TCRdb's table, derived via immunoSEQ multiplex PCR, lists solely in-frame clones and lacks some. Of some 260,000 clones detected, about 80% appear once; the ten largest clones hold 4.9%. Looked up from germline, CDR1 is ENHRY and CDR2 is SYGVKD. The V end was cut by 2 bases, the J end by 0 bases, with 9 bases between. This CDR3 spans 15 amino acids. This chain links TRBV10-3 with TRBJ2-3, with D possibly TRBD1 on 5 matching bases. The origin of this receptor is an elderly woman with active or convalescent COVID-19. Sequenced material: peripheral blood. The CDR3 DNA reads as TGTGCCATCAGTGAGCCAAGACAGAGCACAGATACGCAGTATTTT. It yields the protein CAISEPRQSTDTQYF.